Described below is a single T cell receptor (beta chain) sequence and its context. Its antigen is not identified. The record originates from a study of shared clonotypes between healthy human individuals. The wider study: Each donor contributed plates that comprised three CD4 naive, three CD4 memory, two CD8 naive and one CD8 memory. Study-level points and caveats: When compared with the clonotypes that were shared by all four sorted-subset donors, the non-shared clonotypes turned out to have lower generation probabilities.

This CDR3 has 14 amino acids. The V gene's germline CDR1 is MDHEN and CDR2 SYDVKM. Germline trimming cut 7 bases from V and 7 bases from J; bases unmatched to any gene: 6. Naive CD4+ cells were CD45RA-selected; the remaining cells were memory. Researchers divided each subset's genomic DNA evenly across several immunoSEQ plates. Libraries were prepared by immunoSEQ multiplex PCR; TCRdb keeps only in-frame clonotypes and omits some of them. The data hold more than 900,000 clones, with roughly 74% observed a single time. The receptor comes from a man aged 18 to 30 in good health. Some clones in this sample may be carry-over from other donors' samples. The chain employs TRBV28 and TRBJ2-1, with 11 nucleotides matching TRBD2. Sequenced material: memory CD4+ T cells from PBMCs. Subset given: CD45RA-negative fraction. CDR3 coding DNA: TGTGCCAGCAAAACTAGCGGGAGTAGGAATGAGCAGTTCTTC. Translation gives CASKTSGSRNEQFF.